This T cell receptor (beta chain) was identified during a study of T cells in Graves' hyperthyroidism and ophthalmopathy. As for the study in general: Peripheral blood was collected at initial diagnosis, before any treatment.

The investigators amplified TCR beta CDR3 regions from RNA transcripts. When the TCR CDR3 underwent first-round RT-PCR, the HTBI primer set was used. TCRdb redid the calling of the multiplex PCR reads with MiXCR, one entry per CDR3 protein. The sample contains 150,000 or so distinct CDR3 sequences, less than 10% of which appear only once. This clonotype was counted many times. Antigen unknown. Germline V gene data show CDR1 as LNHDA and CDR2 as SQIVND (reference sequence). The V segment lost 7 bases and the J segment 4 bases; nucleotides outside the gene matches: 10. The CDR3 runs 15 residues. The study based diagnoses on clinical symptoms, serum thyroxine and TRAb, thyroid ultrasound and orbital computed tomography. Points from the study as a whole: The model predicted ophthalmopathy a median around seven months before onset. Among thyroid clonotypes expanded above 0.001, most also appeared in blood.

The specimen was blood. The chain uses TRBV19 and TRBJ1-2; 9 bases map to TRBD1. The clonotype originates from a woman aged 18-29 years with Graves' hyperthyroidism that later progressed to Graves' ophthalmopathy. The CDR3 is CASTFRDRVVYGYTF. CDR3 sequence (DNA): TGTGCCAGTACCTTCCGGGACAGGGTCGTCTATGGCTACACCTTC.